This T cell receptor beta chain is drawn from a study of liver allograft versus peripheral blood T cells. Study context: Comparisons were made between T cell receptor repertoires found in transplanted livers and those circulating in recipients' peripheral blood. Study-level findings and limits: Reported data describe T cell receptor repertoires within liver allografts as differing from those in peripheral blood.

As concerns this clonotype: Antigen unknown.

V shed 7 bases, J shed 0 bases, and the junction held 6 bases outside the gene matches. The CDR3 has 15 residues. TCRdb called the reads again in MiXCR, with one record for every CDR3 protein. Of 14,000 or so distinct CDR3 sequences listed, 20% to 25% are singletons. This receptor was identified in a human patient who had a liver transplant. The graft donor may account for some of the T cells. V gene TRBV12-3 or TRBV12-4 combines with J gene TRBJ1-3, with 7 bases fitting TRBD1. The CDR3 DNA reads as TGTGCCAGCAAAGGACAGGCCCTCTCTGGAAACACCATATATTTT. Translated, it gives CASKGQALSGNTIYF.